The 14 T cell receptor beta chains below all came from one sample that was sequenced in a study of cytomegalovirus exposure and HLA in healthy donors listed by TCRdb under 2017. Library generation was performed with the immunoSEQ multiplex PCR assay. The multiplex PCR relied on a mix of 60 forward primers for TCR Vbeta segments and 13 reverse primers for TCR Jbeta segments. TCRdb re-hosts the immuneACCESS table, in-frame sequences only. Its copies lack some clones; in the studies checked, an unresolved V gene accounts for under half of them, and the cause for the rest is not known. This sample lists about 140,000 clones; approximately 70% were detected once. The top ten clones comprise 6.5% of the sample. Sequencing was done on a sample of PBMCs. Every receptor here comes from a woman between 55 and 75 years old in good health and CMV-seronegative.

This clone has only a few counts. CDR3 loop: CASSPRGGSSPLHF. For the CDR3, the DNA is TGTGCCAGCAGCCCGCGGGGGGGGAGTTCACCCCTCCACTTT. The V call is TRBV5-4, the J call TRBJ1-6, with D perhaps TRBD1 (5 bases). The CDR3 spans 14 residues. Germline assignment: CDR1 SGHNT and CDR2 YYREEE (reference sequence). Trimming pared 4 bases from V and 9 bases from J, leaving 14 bases between. Full variable domain (rest looked up from reference TRBV5-4 and TRBJ1-6): ETGVTQSPTHLIKTRGQQVTLRCSSQSGHNTVSWYQQALGQGPQFIFQYYREEENGRGNFPPRFSGLQFPNYSSELNVNALELDDSALYLCASSPRGGSSPLHFGNGTRLTVT.

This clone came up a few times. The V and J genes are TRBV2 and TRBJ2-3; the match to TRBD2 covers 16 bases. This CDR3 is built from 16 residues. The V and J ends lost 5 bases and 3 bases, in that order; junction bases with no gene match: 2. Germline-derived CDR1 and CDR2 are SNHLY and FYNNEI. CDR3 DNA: TGTGCCAGCAGTTCGGGACTAGCGGGAGGGACAGATACGCAGTATTTT. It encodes CASSSGLAGGTDTQYF.

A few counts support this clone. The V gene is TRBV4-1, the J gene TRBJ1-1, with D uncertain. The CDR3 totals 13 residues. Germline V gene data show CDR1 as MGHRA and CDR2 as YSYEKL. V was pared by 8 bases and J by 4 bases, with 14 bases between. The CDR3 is CASRGPWGTEAFF. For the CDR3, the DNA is TGCGCCAGCCGCGGGCCTTGGGGCACTGAAGCTTTCTTT.

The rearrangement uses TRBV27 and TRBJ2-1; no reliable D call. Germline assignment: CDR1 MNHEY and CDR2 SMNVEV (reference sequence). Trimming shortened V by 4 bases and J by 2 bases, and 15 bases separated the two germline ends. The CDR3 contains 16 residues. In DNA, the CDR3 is TGTGCCAGCAGTTCCCCCGTCGCGCGAGCCTACAATGAGCAGTTCTTC. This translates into CASSSPVARAYNEQFF.

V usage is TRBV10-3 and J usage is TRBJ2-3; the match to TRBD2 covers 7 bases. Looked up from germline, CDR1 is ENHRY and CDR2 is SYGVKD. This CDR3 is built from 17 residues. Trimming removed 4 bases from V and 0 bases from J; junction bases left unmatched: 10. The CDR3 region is CAISAWDLGGSTDTQYF. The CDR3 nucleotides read TGTGCCATCAGTGCCTGGGACCTCGGGGGGAGCACAGATACGCAGTATTTT.

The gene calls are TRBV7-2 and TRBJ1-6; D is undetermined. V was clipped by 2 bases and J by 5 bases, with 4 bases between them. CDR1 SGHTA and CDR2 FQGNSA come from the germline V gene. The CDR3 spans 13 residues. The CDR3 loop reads CASSLQNNSPLHF. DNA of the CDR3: TGTGCCAGCAGCTTACAGAATAATTCACCCCTCCACTTT.

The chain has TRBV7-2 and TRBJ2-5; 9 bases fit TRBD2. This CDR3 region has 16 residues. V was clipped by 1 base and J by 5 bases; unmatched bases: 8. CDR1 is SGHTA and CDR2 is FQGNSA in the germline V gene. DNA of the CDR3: TGTGCCAGCAGCTTAGGGGCTAGCGGGGAGGGGGAGACCCAGTACTTC. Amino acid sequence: CASSLGASGEGETQYF.

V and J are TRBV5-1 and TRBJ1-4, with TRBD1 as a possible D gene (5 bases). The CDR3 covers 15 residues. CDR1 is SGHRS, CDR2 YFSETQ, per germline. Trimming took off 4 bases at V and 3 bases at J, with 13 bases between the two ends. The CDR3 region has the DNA TGCGCCAGCAGCCCCCCCGGGGGGTCTAATGAAAAACTGTTTTTT. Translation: CASSPPGGSNEKLFF.

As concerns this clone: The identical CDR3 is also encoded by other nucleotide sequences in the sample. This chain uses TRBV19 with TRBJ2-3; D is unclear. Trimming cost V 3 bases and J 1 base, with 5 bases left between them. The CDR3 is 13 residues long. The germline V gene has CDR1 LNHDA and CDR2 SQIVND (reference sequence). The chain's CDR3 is CASSIQGTDTQYF. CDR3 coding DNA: TGTGCCAGTAGTATCCAGGGCACAGATACGCAGTATTTT.

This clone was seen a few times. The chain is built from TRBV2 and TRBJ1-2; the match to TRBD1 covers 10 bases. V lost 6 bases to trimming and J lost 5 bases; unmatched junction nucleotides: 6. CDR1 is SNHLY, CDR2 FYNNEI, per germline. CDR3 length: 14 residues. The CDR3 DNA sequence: TGTGCCAGCAGATTCACGGGACAGGGGTATGGCTACACCTTC. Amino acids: CASRFTGQGYGYTF.

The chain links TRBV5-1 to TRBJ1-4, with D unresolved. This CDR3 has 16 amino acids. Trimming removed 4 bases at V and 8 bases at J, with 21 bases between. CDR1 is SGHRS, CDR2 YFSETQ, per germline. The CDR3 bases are TGCGCCAGCAGCCAGGAGAGCGGGTCCTTAAGGGAAAAACTGTTTTTT. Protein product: CASSQESGSLREKLFF.

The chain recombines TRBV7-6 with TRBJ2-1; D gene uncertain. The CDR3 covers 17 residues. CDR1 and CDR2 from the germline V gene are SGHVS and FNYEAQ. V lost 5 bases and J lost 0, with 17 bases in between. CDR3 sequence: CASSLTLRPSSYNEQFF. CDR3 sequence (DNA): TGTGCCAGCAGCCTAACTCTGAGGCCCAGCTCCTACAATGAGCAGTTCTTC.

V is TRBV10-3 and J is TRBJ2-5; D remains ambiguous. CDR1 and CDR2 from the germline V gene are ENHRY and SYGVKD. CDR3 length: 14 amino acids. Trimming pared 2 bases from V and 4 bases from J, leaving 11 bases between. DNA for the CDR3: TGTGCCATCAGTGAGCATGGTAGCCGAGAGACCCAGTACTTC. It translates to CAISEHGSRETQYF.

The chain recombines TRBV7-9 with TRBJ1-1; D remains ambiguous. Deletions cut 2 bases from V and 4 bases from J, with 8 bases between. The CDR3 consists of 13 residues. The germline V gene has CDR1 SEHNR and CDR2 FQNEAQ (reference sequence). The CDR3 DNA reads TGTGCCAGCAGCTTATCGGGAGGCACTGAAGCTTTCTTT. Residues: CASSLSGGTEAFF. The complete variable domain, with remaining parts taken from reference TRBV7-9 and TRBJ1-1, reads DTGVSQNPRHKITKRGQNVTFRCDPISEHNRLYWYRQTLGQGPEFLTYFQNEAQLEKSRLLSDRFSAERPKGSFSTLEIQRTEQGDSAMYLCASSLSGGTEAFFGQGTRLTVV.